This passage covers 25 T cell receptor beta chains from one sample sequenced in a study of T cells expressing NK-cell markers. No DNA is given; TCRdb re-called the 5' RACE reads and lists each CDR3 protein once. This table lists under 600,000 distinct CDR3 sequences. Sample: blood T cells: a sorted CD56 or NKG2C T cell subset, CD4+ or CD8+ T cells, or bulk PBMC T cells (not recorded which). These TCRs come from a woman aged 45-59 years in good health.

The rearrangement links TRBV5-1 to TRBJ2-1; TCRdb proposes TRBD2, but this gene call is untestable without DNA. Germline-derived CDR1 and CDR2 are SGHRS and YFSETQ. The CDR3 has 18 amino acids. CDR3 sequence reads: CASSQGLVGGRSYNEQFF.

The chain couples TRBV20-1 to TRBJ2-4. The CDR3 is 13 amino acids. Germline assignment: CDR1 DFQATT and CDR2 SNEGSKA (reference sequence). This chain's CDR3 is CSAEVGMKNIQYF.

CDR3 residues: CASRRAGSVKNIQYF. V gene TRBV28 combines with J gene TRBJ2-4; the TRBD1 assignment by TCRdb is unverifiable without DNA. Germline V CDR1 and CDR2: MDHEN, SYDVKM. The length of the CDR3 is 15 residues.

V usage is TRBV5-1 and J usage is TRBJ2-5; the D gene TCRdb calls, TRBD1, cannot be checked with no DNA. The germline CDR1 and CDR2 sequences are SGHRS and YFSETQ. The length of the CDR3 is 16 residues. CDR3 in amino acids: CASSRSWGAGEETQYF.

This chain links TRBV12-3 or TRBV12-4 with TRBJ2-2; TCRdb proposes TRBD1, but this gene call is untestable without DNA. The CDR3 has 16 amino acids. CDR3 protein: CASSRTGGLNTGELFF.

The V call is TRBV30, the J call TRBJ2-5; lacking DNA, the TRBD1 call made by TCRdb goes unchecked. The CDR3 covers 14 residues. CDR1 is GTSNPN and CDR2 is SVGIG in the germline V gene (reference sequence). CDR3 sequence: CACTSPGQQETQYF.

The V gene is TRBV11-2, the J gene TRBJ2-7. This CDR3 contains 15 residues. In germline, CDR1 is SGHAT, CDR2 FQNNGV. The CDR3 reads CASSLALADFYEQYF.

This chain connects TRBV12-3 or TRBV12-4 to TRBJ1-2; checking the TCRdb D call of TRBD1 is not possible without DNA. This CDR3 contains 17 residues. The CDR3 here is CASSLESGTATGYGYTF.

V gene TRBV11-2 combines with J gene TRBJ2-2; without DNA, the TCRdb call of TRBD2 cannot be checked. CDR3 length equals 17 residues. CDR1 is SGHAT, CDR2 FQNNGV, per germline. The CDR3 spells CASSLGLAGGYTGELFF.

This rearrangement joins TRBV5-1 to TRBJ2-3; TCRdb lists TRBD1, though no DNA is available to test this call. Germline CDR1 reads SGHRS; CDR2 reads YFSETQ. This CDR3 is built from 14 residues. This CDR3 reads CASSLYQGADTQYF.

This sequence joins TRBV20-1 and TRBJ1-2; TCRdb reports TRBD1, a call that lacks DNA to check it against. Germline V lookup: CDR1 DFQATT, CDR2 SNEGSKA (reference sequence). The CDR3 length is 13 residues. CDR3 amino acids: CSAGERGEFGYTF.

V is TRBV5-6 and J is TRBJ2-3; TCRdb outputs TRBD2, but without DNA this stays unchecked. CDR1 and CDR2 from the germline V gene are SGHDT and YYEEEE. There are 13 residues in the CDR3. CDR3 residues: CASSVAGLDTQYF.

V and J are TRBV12-3 or TRBV12-4 and TRBJ1-1; TCRdb selects TRBD1, and the lack of DNA leaves this call unchecked. The CDR3 spans 15 residues. Here the CDR3 reads CASSFFRGVRPEAFF.

The chain links TRBV21-1 to TRBJ2-3; TCRdb's D call of TRBD2 is untestable without DNA. TRBV21-1 is recorded as a pseudogene. The CDR3 is 15 amino acids. CDR3 region: CASSKLIGRLVEQYF.

J is TRBJ2-5 and V is TRBV29-1. Germline V gives CDR1 SQVTM, CDR2 ANQGSEA. The CDR3 is 11 amino acids. The CDR3 is CSAYYGETQYF.

This chain connects TRBV7-8 to TRBJ2-3; TCRdb gives TRBD1 as the D gene, but with no DNA this cannot be confirmed. The CDR3 is 14 residues long. Germline V gene lookup returns CDR1 SGHVS and CDR2 FQNEAQ. The CDR3 loop reads CAGVDSLRGDTQYF.

V is TRBV2 and J is TRBJ1-2; as DNA is missing, the TRBD1 call by TCRdb cannot be tested. The length of the CDR3 is 11 residues. CDR1 is SNHLY and CDR2 is FYNNEI in the germline V gene. CDR3 residues: CASRQGDGYTF.

V gene TRBV5-1 combines with J gene TRBJ1-5; with no DNA, the TCRdb D assignment of TRBD1 cannot be verified. Germline-derived CDR1 and CDR2 are SGHRS and YFSETQ. This CDR3 is built from 16 residues. The CDR3 region is CASSLAGIRGGQPQHF.

V usage is TRBV24-1 and J usage is TRBJ2-7; TCRdb returns TRBD2, unconfirmable since there is no DNA. Germline assignment: CDR1 KGHDR and CDR2 SFDVKD. The CDR3 length is 15 residues. The CDR3 here is CATSDPGGPTYEQYF.

The V and J genes are TRBV29-1 and TRBJ2-2; TCRdb indicates TRBD1, and absent DNA this call remains unverified. The germline CDR1 and CDR2 sequences are SQVTM and ANQGSEA. The CDR3 is made up of 13 amino acids. CDR3 residues: CSVEGTVTGELFF.

The rearrangement joins TRBV20-1 to TRBJ1-1. CDR1 and CDR2 from the germline V gene are DFQATT and SNEGSKA (reference sequence). This CDR3 is 14 amino acids long. This CDR3 reads CSAKLIGVNTEAFF.

The chain couples TRBV28 to TRBJ1-1. CDR1 is MDHEN, CDR2 SYDVKM, per germline. The CDR3 runs 13 residues. CDR3: CAGAGNMDTEAFF.

The J gene is TRBJ1-5, the V gene TRBV5-6; TCRdb indicates TRBD1, and absent DNA this call remains unverified. The length of the CDR3 is 16 residues. Germline V CDR1 and CDR2: SGHDT, YYEEEE. The CDR3 protein is CASSFRQGVGNQPQHF.

The rearrangement uses TRBV29-1 and TRBJ2-3; TCRdb's assignment of TRBD2 cannot be checked, as there is no DNA. The CDR3 has 13 amino acids. Germline CDR1 reads SQVTM; CDR2 reads ANQGSEA. The CDR3 loop is CSVGTRLGDTQYF.

The chain uses TRBV9 and TRBJ2-2; there is no DNA to check the TCRdb D call of TRBD1. This CDR3 has 14 residues. Germline V gene lookup returns CDR1 SGDLS and CDR2 YYNGEE. CDR3 region: CASSVELGAGELFF.